These 28 T cell receptor beta chains were all obtained from the same sample, sequenced in a study of OX40 agonist ivuxolimab in advanced cancers. Clones were sequenced by immunoSEQ multiplex PCR, and TCRdb holds only the in-frame ones, with some missing. The sample comprises approximately 25,000 clones, about 76% of which are singletons, and less than 20% rests with the top ten. This material consisted of CD4+ or CD8+ T cells sorted from blood, taken in a trial of the OX40 agonist ivuxolimab. These receptors came from an adult with an advanced solid tumor such as melanoma, head and neck, liver or kidney cancer.

This chain joins TRBV10-1 and TRBJ2-3; D may be TRBD1 or TRBD2 (6 bases each). Germline lookup yields CDR1 WNHNN and CDR2 SYGVQD (reference sequence). The CDR3 runs to 14 residues. V gave up 11 bases and J gave up 5 bases, with 20 bases separating them. The CDR3 DNA is TGCGCCGTGTCCCTAGGGGGGAACGTAGATACGCAGTATTTT. Amino acid sequence: CAVSLGGNVDTQYF.

This clone was found a few times. V gene TRBV7-6 combines with J gene TRBJ1-4, with 8 positions matching TRBD1. CDR1 is SGHVS and CDR2 is FNYEAQ in the germline V gene. The CDR3 sequence is 12 residues long. V shed 11 bases and J 5 bases; nucleotides not matched to a gene: 4. CDR3 bases: TGTGCCGGCGGGACAGGAAATGAAAAACTGTTTTTT. It translates to CAGGTGNEKLFF.

This clone has a single count. The rearrangement uses TRBV4-2 and TRBJ1-2; 9 bases fit TRBD1. CDR3 length: 14 residues. CDR1 LGHNA and CDR2 YNFKEQ come from the germline V gene. After removal of 3 bases from V and 8 bases from J, the junction contained 7 bases not matched to a gene. CDR3 protein: CASSHLTGGLGYTF. Written as DNA, the CDR3 is TGTGCCAGCAGCCATTTAACAGGGGGCTTGGGCTACACCTTC.

This clone has only one observation. This sample also contains other DNA sequences that code for the same CDR3. The V and J genes are TRBV5-1 and TRBJ1-1, with 7 bases aligning to TRBD1. The CDR3 sequence is 15 residues long. V was pared by 4 bases and J by 1 base, with 7 bases of the junction left unmatched. CDR1 and CDR2 from the germline V gene are SGHRS and YFSETQ. In DNA, the CDR3 is TGCGCCAGCAGCCACTCGGGACAGAGGAACACTGAAGCTTTCTTT. This gives the protein CASSHSGQRNTEAFF.

The chain is built from TRBV28 and TRBJ2-7, with D maybe TRBD1 (6 bases). Germline V CDR1 and CDR2: MDHEN, SYDVKM. The length of the CDR3 is 13 residues. V was cut by 8 bases and J by 6 bases, with 17 bases left in between. CDR3 bases: TGTGCCAGCGGCTTAGGGGGTTTGGGCGAGCAGTACTTC. Its protein is CASGLGGLGEQYF.

This chain joins TRBV7-3 and TRBJ2-5; 7 bases align to TRBD2. Germline-derived CDR1 and CDR2 are SGHTA and FQGTGA. Trimming cost V 5 bases and J 5 bases; bases outside gene matches: 11. The CDR3 is made up of 15 amino acids. CDR3 region: CASSKDPGREETQYF. CDR3 bases: TGTGCCAGCAGCAAAGACCCCGGGCGGGAGGAGACCCAGTACTTC. The full variable domain, its missing parts supplied by reference TRBV7-3 and TRBJ2-5, is GAGVSQTPSNKVTEKGKYVELRCDPISGHTALYWYRQSLGQGPEFLIYFQGTGAADDSGLPNDRFFAVRPEGSVSTLKIQRTERGDSAVYLCASSKDPGREETQYFGPGTRLLVL.

The rearrangement links TRBV27 to TRBJ2-3; D may be TRBD1 (6 bases). Germline CDR1 is MNHEY and CDR2 is SMNVEV (reference sequence). This CDR3 has 11 amino acids. Deletions cut 3 bases from V and 11 bases from J, with 9 bases between. CDR3 DNA: TGTGCCAGCAGTTTTCAGGGGAGGCAGTATTTT. Its protein is CASSFQGRQYF.

This chain connects TRBV5-8 to TRBJ2-1; possible D gene TRBD2, 5 bases. V was cut by 4 bases and J by 0 bases, with 17 bases left in between. Germline loops: CDR1 SGHTS, CDR2 YDEGEE. The CDR3 runs to 17 residues. The CDR3 sequence is CASSQDEDSSSYNEQFF. The CDR3 region has the DNA TGTGCCAGCAGCCAAGATGAGGACTCGAGCTCCTACAATGAGCAGTTCTTC.

The CDR3 reads CASSLRTGETYNEQFF. The CDR3 coding sequence is TGTGCCAGCTCATTACGGACAGGGGAGACCTACAATGAGCAGTTCTTC. The chain is built from TRBV18 and TRBJ2-1, with 9 bases fitting TRBD1. CDR1 is KGHSH, CDR2 LQKENI, per germline. With 5 bases clipped from V and 2 bases from J, the junction kept 7 bases outside the gene matches. This CDR3 spans 16 amino acids.

The V gene is TRBV14, the J gene TRBJ1-3, with D hard to call. The CDR3 is made up of 16 amino acids. CDR1 is SGHDN and CDR2 is FVKESK in the germline V gene. Trimming left V 0 bases short and J 2 bases short, with 11 bases between. The CDR3, as DNA: TGTGCCAGCAGCCAAGACCAGGTAGGTACTGGAAACACCATATATTTT. Protein: CASSQDQVGTGNTIYF.

The rearrangement links TRBV4-1 to TRBJ2-1, with TRBD2 as a possible D gene (5 bases). CDR3 length equals 14 residues. The germline CDR1 and CDR2 sequences are MGHRA and YSYEKL. V was trimmed by 4 bases and J by 5 bases, leaving 12 bases between them. CDR3 sequence reads: CASSRKELDNEQFF. The CDR3, as DNA: TGCGCCAGCAGCCGTAAAGAACTAGACAATGAGCAGTTCTTC.

The rearrangement uses TRBV5-1 and TRBJ2-5, with 10 bases fitting TRBD2. The CDR3 runs to 16 residues. Germline-derived CDR1 and CDR2 are SGHRS and YFSETQ. Losses at the gene ends were 0 bases for V and 3 bases for J; bases not matched to a gene: 5. CDR3 protein: CASSLGLLAGEETQYF. CDR3 nucleotides: TGCGCCAGCAGCTTGGGGCTTCTAGCGGGGGAAGAGACCCAGTACTTC.

The rearrangement joins TRBV4-2 to TRBJ2-7; D unresolved. This CDR3 has 15 amino acids. Germline values: CDR1 LGHNA, CDR2 YNFKEQ. The ends were cut back, 0 bases at V and 6 bases at J, with 15 bases in the middle. CDR3 in amino acids: CASSQDGQLTGEQYF. The CDR3 bases are TGTGCCAGCAGCCAAGATGGGCAGTTGACCGGCGAGCAGTACTTC.

The V call is TRBV2, the J call TRBJ2-4; 11 bases map to TRBD2. The CDR3 is 16 amino acids. The ends lost 6 bases at V and 7 bases at J; junction bases unmatched: 11. Germline V gives CDR1 SNHLY, CDR2 FYNNEI. The CDR3 DNA sequence: TGTGCCAGCAGCTACGAGAGACTAGCGGGAAGGAACATTCAGTACTTC. Protein: CASSYERLAGRNIQYF.

The rearrangement uses TRBV2 and TRBJ1-2, with 9 bases lining up with TRBD1. J lost 5 bases, V lost 11 bases, and 9 bases had no gene match. This CDR3 region has 13 residues. CDR1 and CDR2 from the germline V gene are SNHLY and FYNNEI. The CDR3 protein is CAGDRDRVYGYTF. CDR3 coding DNA: TGTGCCGGTGACCGGGACAGGGTGTATGGCTACACCTTC.

A few counts support this clone. As the CDR3 is not closed by the conserved phenylalanine or tryptophan, this likely results from a read error. The DNA is omitted, as the CDR3 cannot be located on it reliably, and the CDR3 follows TCRdb's listing. The chain uses TRBV7-6 and TRBJ1-4; the D call in the table, TRBD1, was not verified against the DNA. Germline lookup yields CDR1 SGHVS and CDR2 FNYEAQ. From its first to its last residue, the CDR3 has 9 amino acids. The CDR3 here is CASSLDRVV.

This clone was counted a few times. The chain links TRBV7-2 to TRBJ2-7, with TRBD2 as a possible D gene (6 bases). Germline-derived CDR1 and CDR2 are SGHTA and FQGNSA. Trimming shortened V by 5 bases and J by 3 bases, and 14 bases separated the two germline ends. The CDR3 contains 14 residues. The CDR3 DNA follows: TGTGCCAGCAGCCAAGCATCGGGAGTCTACGAGCAGTACTTC. Translating gives CASSQASGVYEQYF.

V usage is TRBV11-3 and J usage is TRBJ2-6; the D is unclear. Germline CDR1 is SGHNT and CDR2 is YENEEA. The CDR3 runs 12 residues. V shed 2 bases and J shed 12 bases, with 8 bases lying between them. The CDR3 nucleotides are TGTGCCAGCAGCTTAAGCAAGGGCGTCCTGACTTTC. This gives the protein CASSLSKGVLTF. The complete variable domain, with remaining parts taken from reference TRBV11-3 and TRBJ2-6, reads EAGVVQSPRYKIIEKKQPVAFWCNPISGHNTLYWYLQNLGQGPELLIRYENEEAVDDSQLPKDRFSAERLKGVDSTLKIQPAELGDSAVYLCASSLSKGVLTFGAGSRLTVL.

The chain joins TRBV5-5 to TRBJ1-3; TRBD1 aligns across 7 bases. CDR1 and CDR2 from the germline V gene are SGHKS and YYEKEE (reference sequence). The trim removed 2 bases at V and 7 bases at J, leaving 3 bases unmatched. CDR3 length equals 13 residues. The CDR3 DNA follows: TGTGCCAGCAGCTTTGACAGGGTTAACACCATATATTTT. This encodes CASSFDRVNTIYF.

V gene TRBV5-1 combines with J gene TRBJ2-7, with unresolved D. Trimming took off 5 bases at V and 6 bases at J, with 15 bases between the two ends. This CDR3 is built from 13 residues. Germline V gene sequence: CDR1 SGHRS, CDR2 YFSETQ. CDR3 protein: CASSRARALEQYF. The CDR3 DNA reads TGCGCCAGCAGTAGAGCTAGGGCCCTCGAGCAGTACTTC.

The genes are TRBV12-2 and TRBJ2-2; no DNA check was done on the table's D call, TRBD1. TRBV12-2 is flagged as a pseudogene. The length of the CDR3 is 17 residues. In DNA, the CDR3 is TGTGCAAGTCGCTTATCCCGGGACAGGGAACGTGTCGGGGAGCTGTTTTTT. Its translation: CASRLSRDRERVGELFF.

The chain is built from TRBV5-1 and TRBJ2-2, with a tentative D call TRBD1 (6 bases). Per the germline V gene, CDR1 is SGHRS and CDR2 is YFSETQ. V was shortened by 2 bases and J by 5 bases, with 13 bases between the two germline ends. The CDR3 runs to 15 residues. The CDR3 is CASSFVQGLTGELFF. As DNA, the CDR3 is TGCGCCAGCAGCTTTGTACAGGGATTAACCGGGGAGCTGTTTTTT.

V and J are TRBV25-1 and TRBJ1-1; 8 bases align to TRBD1. The V gene's germline CDR1 is MGHDK and CDR2 SYGVNS. The CDR3 is 13 amino acids. V lost 8 bases and J lost 4; bases outside the gene matches: 6. CDR3 sequence (DNA): TGTGCCAGCCATCTAACAGGGGGCACTGAAGCTTTCTTT. Its translation is CASHLTGGTEAFF.

By share, this clone counts as medium-sized (0.01 to 0.1%). The chain carries TRBV29-1 and TRBJ1-1; 8 bases match TRBD1. CDR1 and CDR2 from the germline V gene are SQVTM and ANQGSEA. V was clipped by 7 bases and J by 7 bases; unmatched bases: 5. This CDR3 has 11 residues. Written as DNA, the CDR3 is TGCAGCGGGGGACAGGCCTATGAAGCTTTCTTT. As protein: CSGGQAYEAFF.

The J gene is TRBJ2-7, the V gene TRBV7-2, with D maybe TRBD2 (7 bases). The V end was cut by 2 bases, the J end by 6 bases, with 17 bases between. The V gene's germline CDR1 is SGHTA and CDR2 FQGNSA. CDR3 length: 15 residues. This CDR3 reads CASSLLGGPASEQYF. The DNA of the CDR3 is TGTGCCAGCAGCTTACTCGGGGGGCCAGCCTCCGAGCAGTACTTC.

This rearrangement joins TRBV5-1 to TRBJ2-5; D gene ambiguous. The DNA end is a closer match to TRBJ2-7, so the J assignment may be wrong. Germline assignment: CDR1 SGHRS and CDR2 YFSETQ. CDR3 length: 14 amino acids. The CDR3 DNA reads TGCGCCAGCAGTCTCGCCGACGGCCCCTACGAGCAGTACTTC. Translation: CASSLADGPYEQYF.

This chain uses TRBV4-3 with TRBJ2-7, with D possibly being TRBD2 (5 bases). The CDR3 runs 15 residues. CDR1 and CDR2 from the germline V gene are LGHNA and YSLEER. Trimming took off 0 bases at V and 4 bases at J, with 13 bases between the two ends. The chain's CDR3 is CASSQDRGSRYEQYF. CDR3 in DNA: TGCGCCAGCAGCCAAGATAGAGGGTCCCGGTACGAGCAGTACTTC.

Only one count was recorded for this clone. The chain combines TRBV9 with TRBJ2-7; D is ambiguous. The ends were cut back, 5 bases at V and 6 bases at J, with 18 bases in the middle. Germline V CDR1 and CDR2: SGDLS, YYNGEE. The CDR3 covers 14 residues. As DNA, the CDR3 is TGTGCCAGCAGTTATAGAACGGACCCTGGCGAGCAGTACTTC. Translating it yields CASSYRTDPGEQYF.